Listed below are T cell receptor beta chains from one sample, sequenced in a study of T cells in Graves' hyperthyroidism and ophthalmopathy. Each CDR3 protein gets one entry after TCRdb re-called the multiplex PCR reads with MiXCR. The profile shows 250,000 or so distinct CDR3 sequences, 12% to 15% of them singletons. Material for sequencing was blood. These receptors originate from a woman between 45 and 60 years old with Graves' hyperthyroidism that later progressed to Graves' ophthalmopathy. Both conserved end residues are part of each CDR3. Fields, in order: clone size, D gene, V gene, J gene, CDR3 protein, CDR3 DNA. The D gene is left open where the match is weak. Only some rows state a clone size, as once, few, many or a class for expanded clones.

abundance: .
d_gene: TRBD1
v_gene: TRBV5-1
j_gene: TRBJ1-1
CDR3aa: CASSLAGQGNTEAFF
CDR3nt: TGCGCCAGCAGCTTGGCAGGACAGGGGAACACTGAAGCTTTCTTT

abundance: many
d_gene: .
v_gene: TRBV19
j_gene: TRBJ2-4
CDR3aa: CASSIGLPQNIQYF
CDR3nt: TGTGCCAGTAGTATAGGACTGCCCCAAAACATTCAGTACTTC

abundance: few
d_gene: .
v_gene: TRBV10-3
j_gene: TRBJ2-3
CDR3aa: CAISDPGTPDTQYF
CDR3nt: TGTGCCATCAGTGACCCTGGGACACCAGATACGCAGTATTTT

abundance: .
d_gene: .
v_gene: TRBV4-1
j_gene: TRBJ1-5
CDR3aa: CASSQDQGLQRPQHF
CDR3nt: TGCGCCAGCAGCCAAGATCAGGGTTTGCAGAGGCCCCAGCATTTT

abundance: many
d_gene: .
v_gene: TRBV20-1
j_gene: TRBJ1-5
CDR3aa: CSAGGVRGRSSNQPQHF
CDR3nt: TGCAGTGCTGGCGGGGTCCGGGGTCGATCAAGCAATCAGCCCCAGCATTTT

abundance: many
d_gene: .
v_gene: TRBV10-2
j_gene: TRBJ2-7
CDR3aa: CASSEGTSYEQYF
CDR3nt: TGCGCCAGCAGTGAGGGTACCTCCTACGAGCAGTACTTC

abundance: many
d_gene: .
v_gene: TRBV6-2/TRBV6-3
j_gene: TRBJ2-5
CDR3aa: CASSYPPRHYQETQYF
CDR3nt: TGTGCCAGCAGTTACCCACCCCGACACTACCAAGAGACCCAGTACTTC

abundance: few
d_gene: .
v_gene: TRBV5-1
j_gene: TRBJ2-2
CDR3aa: CASADRMDNTGELFF
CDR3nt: TGCGCCAGCGCCGACCGGATGGACAACACCGGGGAGCTGTTTTTT

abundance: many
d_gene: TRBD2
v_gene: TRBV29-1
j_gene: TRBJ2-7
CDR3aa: CSAGTSGRWLGEQYF
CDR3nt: TGCAGCGCCGGGACTAGCGGGAGGTGGTTAGGGGAGCAGTACTTC

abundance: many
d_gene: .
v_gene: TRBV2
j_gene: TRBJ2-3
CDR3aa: CASSERGVGTDTQYF
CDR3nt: TGTGCCAGCAGTGAAAGGGGGGTCGGCACAGATACGCAGTATTTT

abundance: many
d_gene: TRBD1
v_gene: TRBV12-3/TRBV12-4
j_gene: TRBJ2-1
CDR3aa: CASSSTGTGDEQFF
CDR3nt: TGTGCCAGCAGTTCTACCGGGACAGGGGATGAGCAGTTCTTC

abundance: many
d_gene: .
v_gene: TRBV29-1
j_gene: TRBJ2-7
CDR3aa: CSVSNRDYEQYF
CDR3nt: TGCAGCGTCTCAAACAGGGACTACGAGCAGTACTTC

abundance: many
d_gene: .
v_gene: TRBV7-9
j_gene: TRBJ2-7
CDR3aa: CASSFNSQAEQYF
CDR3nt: TGTGCCAGCAGCTTTAATTCGCAGGCCGAGCAGTACTTC

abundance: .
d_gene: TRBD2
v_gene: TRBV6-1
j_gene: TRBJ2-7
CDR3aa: CASGRGPDRDYEQYF
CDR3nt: TGTGCCAGCGGGAGGGGACCGGACCGGGACTACGAGCAGTACTTC

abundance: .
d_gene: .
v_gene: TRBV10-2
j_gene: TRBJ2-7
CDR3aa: CASSRQGLYYEQYF
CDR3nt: TGCGCCAGCAGTCGACAGGGACTATACTACGAGCAGTACTTC

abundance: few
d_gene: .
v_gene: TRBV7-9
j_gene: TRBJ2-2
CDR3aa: CVEGTGELFF
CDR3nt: TGTGTCGAAGGCACCGGGGAGCTGTTTTTT

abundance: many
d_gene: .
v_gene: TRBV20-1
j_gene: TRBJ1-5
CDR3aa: CSARTKWDQPQHF
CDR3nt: TGCAGTGCCCGGACCAAATGGGATCAGCCCCAGCATTTT

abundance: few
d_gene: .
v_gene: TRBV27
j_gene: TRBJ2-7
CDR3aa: CASSFTPREPEQYF
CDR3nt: TGTGCCAGCAGTTTTACACCGCGGGAACCCGAGCAGTACTTC

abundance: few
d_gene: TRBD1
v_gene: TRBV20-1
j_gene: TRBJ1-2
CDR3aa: CSARDGGQLRFYGYTF
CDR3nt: TGCAGTGCTAGAGATGGGGGACAGCTGAGGTTTTATGGCTACACCTTC

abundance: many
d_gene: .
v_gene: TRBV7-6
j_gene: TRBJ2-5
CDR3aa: CASSLSETQYF
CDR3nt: TGTGCCAGCAGCTTAAGTGAGACCCAGTACTTC

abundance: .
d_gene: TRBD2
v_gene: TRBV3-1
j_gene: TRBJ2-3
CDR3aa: CASSPAPWTSNADTQYF
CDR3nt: TGTGCCAGCAGCCCCGCCCCATGGACTAGTAACGCAGATACGCAGTATTTT

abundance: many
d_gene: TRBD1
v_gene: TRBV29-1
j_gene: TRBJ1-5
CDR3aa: CSVEEGNRGINQPQHF
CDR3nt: TGCAGCGTTGAAGAGGGTAACAGGGGAATCAATCAGCCCCAGCATTTT

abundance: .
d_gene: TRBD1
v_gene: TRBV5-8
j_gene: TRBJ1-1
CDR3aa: CASSFPPDRGVTEAFF
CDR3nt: TGTGCCAGCAGCTTCCCGCCGGACAGGGGGGTTACTGAAGCTTTCTTT

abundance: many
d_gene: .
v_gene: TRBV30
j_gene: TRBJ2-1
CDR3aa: CAWSVRREQFF
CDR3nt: TGTGCCTGGAGTGTACGGCGTGAGCAGTTCTTC

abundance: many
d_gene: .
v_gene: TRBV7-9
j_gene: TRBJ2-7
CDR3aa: CASSYDMNGHEQYF
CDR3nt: TGTGCCAGCAGCTACGATATGAATGGGCACGAGCAGTACTTC

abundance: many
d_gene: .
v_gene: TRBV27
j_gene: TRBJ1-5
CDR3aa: CASSLVSTQPQHF
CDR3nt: TGTGCCAGCAGCCTAGTAAGCACTCAGCCCCAGCATTTT

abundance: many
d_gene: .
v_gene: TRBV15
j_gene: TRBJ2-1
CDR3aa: CATSRDLTGAYNEQFF
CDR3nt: TGTGCCACCAGCAGAGATTTAACGGGAGCCTACAATGAGCAGTTCTTC

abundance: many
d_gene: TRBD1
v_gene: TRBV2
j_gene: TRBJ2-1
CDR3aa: CASSEQGVSYNEQFF
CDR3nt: TGTGCCAGCAGTGAACAGGGGGTGTCCTACAATGAGCAGTTCTTC

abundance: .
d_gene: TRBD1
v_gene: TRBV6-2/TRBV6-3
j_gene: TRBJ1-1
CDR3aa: CASILPHGTGDSGTEASF
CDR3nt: TGTGCCAGCATTCTACCGCACGGGACAGGGGATTCTGGCACTGAAGCTTCCTTT

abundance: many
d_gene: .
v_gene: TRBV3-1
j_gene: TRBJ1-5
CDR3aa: CASARDARQPQHF
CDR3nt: TGTGCCAGCGCTCGAGACGCCCGCCAGCCCCAGCATTTT